This paragraph covers one T cell receptor beta chain sequence. What it binds is unknown. The data originate from a study of OX40 agonist ivuxolimab in advanced cancers. Study overall: Ivuxolimab, which patients received intravenously every 2 weeks, was dosed at 0.01 to 10 mg/kg. Study-level results: Both blood CD4+ and CD8+ T cells showed clonal growth by week 6 at 0.1 to 3.0 mg/kg. The 0.1-3.0 mg/kg partial responders had among the lowest clonal expansion. A proportion of nonresponders additionally exhibited low normalized T-cell clonal expansion.

Sequenced by immunoSEQ multiplex PCR; TCRdb stores in-frame clones only, minus some. Found here are tens of thousands of clones, approximately 81% of them singletons; the top ten hold roughly 9.9%. Trimming shortened V by 1 base and J by 6 bases, and 9 bases separated the two germline ends. CDR3 length equals 13 residues. CDR1 is ENHRY, CDR2 SYGVKD, per germline. This sample comprised CD4+ or CD8+ T cells sorted from blood, obtained in a trial of the OX40 agonist ivuxolimab. The chain employs TRBV10-3 and TRBJ1-1, with D perhaps TRBD1 (6 bases). The sequence came from an adult with an advanced solid tumor such as melanoma, head and neck, liver or kidney cancer. DNA of the CDR3: TGTGCCATCAGTGAGTTTCAGGGGTCTGAAGCTTTCTTT. Translating it yields CAISEFQGSEAFF.